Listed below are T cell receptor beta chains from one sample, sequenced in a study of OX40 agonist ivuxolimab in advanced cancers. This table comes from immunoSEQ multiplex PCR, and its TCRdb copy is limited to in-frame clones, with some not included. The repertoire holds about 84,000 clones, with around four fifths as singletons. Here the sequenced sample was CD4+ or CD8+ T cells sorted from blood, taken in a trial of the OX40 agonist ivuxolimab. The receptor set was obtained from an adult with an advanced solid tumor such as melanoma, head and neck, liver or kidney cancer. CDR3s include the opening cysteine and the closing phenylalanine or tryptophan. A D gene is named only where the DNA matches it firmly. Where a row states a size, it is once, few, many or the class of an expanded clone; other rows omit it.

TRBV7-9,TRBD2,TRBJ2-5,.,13,CASSASGQETQYF,TGTGCCAGCAGCGCTAGCGGCCAAGAGACCCAGTACTTC
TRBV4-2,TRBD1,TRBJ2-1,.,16,CASSQERTGSNNEQFF,TGTGCCAGCAGCCAAGAGAGGACAGGGTCTAACAATGAGCAGTTCTTC
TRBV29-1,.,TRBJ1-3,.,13,CSVLQSSGNTIYF,TGCAGCGTTCTACAGAGCTCTGGAAACACCATATATTTT
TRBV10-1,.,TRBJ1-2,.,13,CASSENPYYGYTF,TGCGCCAGCAGTGAAAACCCGTACTATGGCTACACCTTC
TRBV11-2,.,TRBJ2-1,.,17,CASSLRTQGRLRDEQFF,TGTGCCAGCAGCTTAAGAACTCAGGGGCGCCTAAGGGATGAGCAGTTCTTC
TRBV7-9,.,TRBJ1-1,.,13,CASSSLGGTEAFF,TGTGCCAGCAGCTCACTCGGAGGCACTGAAGCTTTCTTT
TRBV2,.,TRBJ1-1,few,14,CASRETGQTLEAFF,TGTGCCAGCAGAGAGACGGGACAAACACTTGAAGCTTTCTTT
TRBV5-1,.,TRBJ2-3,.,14,CASSFGGFTDTQYF,TGCGCCAGCAGCTTTGGTGGGTTCACAGATACGCAGTATTTT
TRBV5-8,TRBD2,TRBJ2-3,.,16,CASSRVGQSSGDTQYF,TGTGCCAGCAGCCGGGTAGGCCAGTCTAGCGGGGATACGCAGTATTTT
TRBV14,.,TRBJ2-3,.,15,CASSRHPSSTDTQYF,TGTGCCAGCAGCCGACATCCCTCTAGCACAGATACGCAGTATTTT
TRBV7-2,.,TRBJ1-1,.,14,CASSLDPENTEAFF,TGTGCCAGCAGCTTAGATCCGGAGAACACTGAAGCTTTCTTT
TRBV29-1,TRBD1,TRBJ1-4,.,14,CSVEETGLGEKLFF,TGCAGCGTTGAGGAGACAGGGTTGGGTGAAAAACTGTTTTTT
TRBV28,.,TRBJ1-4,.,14,CASSPGGSNEKLFF,TGTGCCAGCTCCCCCGGGGGAAGTAATGAAAAACTGTTTTTT
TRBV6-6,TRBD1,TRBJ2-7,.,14,CASSGPGQVTEQYF,TGTGCCAGCAGTGGCCCGGGACAGGTTACCGAGCAGTACTTC
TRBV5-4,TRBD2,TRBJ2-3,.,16,CASSSGLARPTDTQYF,TGTGCCAGCAGCTCTGGACTAGCCCGTCCCACAGATACGCAGTATTTT
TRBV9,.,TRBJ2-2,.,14,CASSEREWPGELFF,TGTGCCAGCAGCGAGAGAGAGTGGCCCGGGGAGCTGTTTTTT
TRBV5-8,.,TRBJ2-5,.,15,CASTITVVGRGEQYF,TGTGCCAGCACCATAACTGTCGTAGGGAGAGGTGAGCAGTACTTC
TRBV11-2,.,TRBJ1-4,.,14,CASSLAGGGEKLFF,TGTGCCAGCAGCTTAGCGGGGGGCGGTGAAAAACTGTTTTTT
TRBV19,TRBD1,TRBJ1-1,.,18,CASSIDASGTGVNTEAFF,TGTGCCAGTAGTATAGACGCCTCCGGGACAGGGGTGAACACTGAAGCTTTCTTT
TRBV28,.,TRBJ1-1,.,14,CASSSGDMNTEAFF,TGTGCCAGCAGCTCAGGGGACATGAACACTGAAGCTTTCTTT
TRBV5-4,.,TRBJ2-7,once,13,CASKFGGGYEQYF,TGTGCCAGCAAATTTGGTGGGGGTTACGAGCAGTACTTC
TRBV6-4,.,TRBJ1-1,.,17,CASSDWGRAAMNTEAFF,TGTGCCAGCAGTGACTGGGGCAGGGCCGCAATGAACACTGAAGCTTTCTTT
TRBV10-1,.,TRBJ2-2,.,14,CASSLEVDTGELFF,TGCGCCAGCAGCTTGGAGGTGGACACCGGGGAGCTGTTTTTT
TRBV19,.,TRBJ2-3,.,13,CASSIERSDTQYF,TGTGCCAGTAGTATTGAGCGGTCCGATACGCAGTATTTT
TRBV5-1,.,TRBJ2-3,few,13,CASSPTRMDTQYF,TGCGCCAGCAGCCCGACTAGAATGGATACGCAGTATTTT
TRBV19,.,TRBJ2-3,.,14,CASSRVVGRDTQYF,TGTGCCAGTAGTCGAGTAGTTGGGCGAGATACGCAGTATTTT
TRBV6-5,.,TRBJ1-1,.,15,CASCAGTGLNTEAFF,TGTGCCAGCTGCGCCGGGACCGGACTAAACACTGAAGCTTTCTTT
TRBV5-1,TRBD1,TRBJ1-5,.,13,CASSLQGNQPQHF,TGCGCCAGCAGCTTACAGGGGAATCAGCCCCAGCATTTT
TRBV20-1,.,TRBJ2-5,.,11,CSARKRETQYF,TGCAGTGCGCGGAAAAGGGAGACCCAGTACTTC
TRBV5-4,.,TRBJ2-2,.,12,CASSLNTGELFF,TGTGCCAGCAGCTTGAACACCGGGGAGCTGTTTTTT
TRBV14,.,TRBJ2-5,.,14,CASSRYRDGETQYF,TGTGCCAGCAGCCGTTACAGGGACGGAGAGACCCAGTACTTC
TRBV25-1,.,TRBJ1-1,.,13,CASRGPSFVEAFF,TGTGCCAGCAGGGGCCCCTCCTTTGTTGAAGCTTTCTTT
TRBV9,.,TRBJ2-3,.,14,CASSVGDVTDTQYF,TGTGCCAGCAGCGTAGGTGACGTGACAGATACGCAGTATTTT
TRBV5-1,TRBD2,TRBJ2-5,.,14,CASFGAGERETQYF,TGCGCCAGCTTCGGAGCGGGGGAAAGAGAGACCCAGTACTTC
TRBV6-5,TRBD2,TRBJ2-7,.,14,CASRGLAGTYEQYF,TGTGCCAGCAGAGGACTAGCGGGAACCTACGAGCAGTACTTC
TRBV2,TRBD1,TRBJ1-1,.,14,CASSPTGTVREAFF,TGTGCCAGCAGCCCTACCGGGACAGTTCGTGAAGCTTTCTTT
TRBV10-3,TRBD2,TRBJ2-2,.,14,CAIRGGGLSGELFF,TGTGCCATCAGAGGCGGGGGGCTGAGCGGGGAGCTGTTTTTT
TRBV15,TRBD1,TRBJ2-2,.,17,CATSRDRQGANTGELFF,TGTGCCACCAGCAGAGATAGACAGGGGGCGAACACCGGGGAGCTGTTTTTT
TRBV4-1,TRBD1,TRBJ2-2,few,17,CASSPRDRPSGTGELFF,TGCGCCAGCAGCCCCAGGGACAGACCTTCGGGCACCGGGGAGCTGTTTTTT
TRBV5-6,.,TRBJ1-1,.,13,CASSLVSAVEAFF,TGTGCCAGCAGCTTGGTCTCCGCGGTAGAAGCTTTCTTT
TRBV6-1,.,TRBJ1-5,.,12,CASSEMRQPQHF,TGTGCCAGCAGTGAAATGCGTCAGCCCCAGCATTTT
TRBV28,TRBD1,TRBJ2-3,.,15,CASSTTGVGADTQYF,TGTGCCAGCAGCACCACAGGGGTTGGGGCAGATACGCAGTATTTT
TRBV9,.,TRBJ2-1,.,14,CASSVGSEWNEQFF,TGTGCCAGCAGCGTCGGGTCAGAGTGGAATGAGCAGTTCTTC
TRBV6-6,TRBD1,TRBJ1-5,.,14,CASRIGQGTWPQHF,TGTGCCAGCAGAATAGGACAGGGCACATGGCCCCAGCATTTT
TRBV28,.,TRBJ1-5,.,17,CASSPLGGRTSNQPQHF,TGTGCCAGCAGTCCCCTTGGGGGTCGCACTTCCAATCAGCCCCAGCATTTT
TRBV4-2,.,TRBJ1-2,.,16,CASSQDLFTANYGYTF,TGTGCCAGCAGCCAAGATCTATTTACAGCTAACTATGGCTACACCTTC
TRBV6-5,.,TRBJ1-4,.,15,CASSYRLGNNEKLFF,TGTGCCAGCAGTTACAGGTTGGGGAATAATGAAAAACTGTTTTTT
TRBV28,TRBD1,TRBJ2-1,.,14,CASSPTGAYNEQFF,TGTGCCAGCAGCCCGACAGGGGCCTACAATGAGCAGTTCTTC
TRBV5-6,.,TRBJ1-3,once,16,CASSLNPGASGNTIYF,TGTGCCAGCAGCCTAAATCCAGGGGCCTCTGGAAACACCATATATTTT
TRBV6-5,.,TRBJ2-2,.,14,CASSYQGNTGELFF,TGTGCCAGCAGTTATCAAGGGAACACCGGGGAGCTGTTTTTT
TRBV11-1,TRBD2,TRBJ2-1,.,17,CASRDPAGGSSYNEQFF,TGTGCCAGCAGGGATCCCGCGGGGGGGAGCTCCTACAATGAGCAGTTCTTC
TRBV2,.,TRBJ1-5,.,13,CASRGEGYQPQHF,TGTGCCAGCAGAGGGGAAGGGTACCAGCCCCAGCATTTT
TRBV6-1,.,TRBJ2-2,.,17,CASSEIGFSANTGELFF,TGTGCCAGCAGTGAAATAGGGTTTTCCGCAAACACCGGGGAGCTGTTTTTT
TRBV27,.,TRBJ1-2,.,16,CASSFGGGNLNYGYTF,TGTGCCAGCAGTTTTGGAGGAGGGAACCTCAACTATGGCTACACCTTC
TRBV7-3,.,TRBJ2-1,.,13,CASSHNWGDEQFF,TGTGCCAGCAGCCACAACTGGGGGGATGAGCAGTTCTTC
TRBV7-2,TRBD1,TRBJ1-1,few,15,CASSPSGQGASEAFF,TGTGCCAGCAGCCCCTCGGGACAGGGGGCTTCTGAAGCTTTCTTT
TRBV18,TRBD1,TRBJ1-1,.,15,CASSPPGGGHTEAFF,TGTGCCAGCTCACCACCGGGAGGGGGCCACACTGAAGCTTTCTTT
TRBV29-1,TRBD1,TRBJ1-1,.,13,CSGLQGANTEAFF,TGCAGCGGGTTGCAGGGGGCGAACACTGAAGCTTTCTTT
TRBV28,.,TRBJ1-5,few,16,CASSLRRLGVTQPQHF,TGTGCCAGCAGTTTACGGAGGTTGGGGGTTACTCAGCCCCAGCATTTT
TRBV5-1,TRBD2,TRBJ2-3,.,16,CASSLGVGGSTDTQYF,TGCGCCAGCAGCTTGGGGGTCGGGGGGAGCACAGATACGCAGTATTTT